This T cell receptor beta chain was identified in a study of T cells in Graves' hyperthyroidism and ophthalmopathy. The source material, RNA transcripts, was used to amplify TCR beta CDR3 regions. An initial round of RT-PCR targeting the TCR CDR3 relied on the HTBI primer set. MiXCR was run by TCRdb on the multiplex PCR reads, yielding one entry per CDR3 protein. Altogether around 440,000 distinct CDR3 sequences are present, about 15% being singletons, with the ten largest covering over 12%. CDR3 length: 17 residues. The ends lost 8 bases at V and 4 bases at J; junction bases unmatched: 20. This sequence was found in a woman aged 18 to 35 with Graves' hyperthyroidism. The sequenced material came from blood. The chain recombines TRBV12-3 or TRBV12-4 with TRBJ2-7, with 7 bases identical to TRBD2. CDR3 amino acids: CASATSLRGGGRYEQYF. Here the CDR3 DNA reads TGTGCCAGCGCTACAAGTTTAAGGGGCGGGGGTAGGTACGAGCAGTACTTC.